A single sample gave rise to the 9 T cell receptor beta chains below, sequenced in a study of blood T cell repertoires in COVID-19. TCRdb's copy holds only in-frame clones and misses some; the assay was immunoSEQ multiplex PCR. The table lists a few hundred thousand clones, 88% of them singletons. Sequencing used peripheral blood. Every receptor here comes from a human donor in a cohort sampled during active COVID-19.

In this sample, this clone turned up a few times. The rearrangement joins TRBV20-1 to TRBJ1-5, with a weak D call TRBD1 (6 bases). Germline CDR1 is DFQATT and CDR2 is SNEGSKA (reference sequence). The CDR3 loop spans 14 amino acids. V was shortened by 3 bases and J by 7 bases, with 16 bases between the two germline ends. CDR3 nucleotides: TGCAGTGCTAGTTGGGCAGGGGAGGGGCAGCCCCAGCATTTT. It translates to CSASWAGEGQPQHF.

This rearrangement joins TRBV28 to TRBJ1-5; 7 positions agree with TRBD1. This CDR3 comprises 19 residues. Germline values: CDR1 MDHEN, CDR2 SYDVKM. The trim removed 8 bases at V and 2 bases at J, leaving 21 bases unmatched. CDR3: CASDRLTEGAPRGNQPQHF. CDR3 in DNA: TGTGCCAGCGACAGACTAACCGAGGGGGCCCCAAGGGGCAATCAGCCCCAGCATTTT.

This chain links TRBV30 with TRBJ1-2, with a possible D match to TRBD1 (5 bases). Germline CDR1 reads GTSNPN; CDR2 reads SVGIG (reference sequence). The CDR3 runs to 13 residues. V was shortened by 0 bases and J by 5 bases, with 10 bases between the two germline ends. CDR3 residues: CAWSVYRGYGYTF. Here the CDR3 DNA reads TGTGCCTGGAGTGTATATAGGGGATATGGCTACACCTTC.

The chain employs TRBV19 and TRBJ1-5; D unresolved. The CDR3 length is 13 residues. Between the trimmed V and J ends, which lost 5 bases and 3 bases, there was a span of 8 bases. The germline V gene has CDR1 LNHDA and CDR2 SQIVND (reference sequence). CDR3 protein: CASSDQSNQPQHF. Here the CDR3 DNA reads TGTGCCAGTAGTGATCAGTCCAATCAGCCCCAGCATTTT.

The V call is TRBV2, the J call TRBJ1-2, with 9 bases identical to TRBD1. V lost 8 bases to trimming and J lost 4 bases; unmatched junction nucleotides: 8. Germline CDR1 reads SNHLY; CDR2 reads FYNNEI. The CDR3 sequence is 14 residues long. The CDR3: CASRGQGRTYGYTF. CDR3 bases: TGTGCCAGCCGAGGACAGGGGAGGACCTATGGCTACACCTTC.

The rearrangement uses TRBV3-1 (or the pseudogene TRBV3-2) and TRBJ1-1; maybe TRBD1 (5 bases). The germline V gene encodes CDR1 LGHDT and CDR2 YNNKEL (reference sequence). With 4 bases removed from V and 1 base from J, the gap between germline ends came to 10 bases. The CDR3 sequence is 14 residues long. The CDR3 nucleotides are TGTGCCAGCAGCCGGAGGGACTGGAACACTGAAGCTTTCTTT. Translating it yields CASSRRDWNTEAFF.

This rearrangement joins TRBV6-5 to TRBJ2-5, with 8 bases identical to TRBD1. The germline V gene encodes CDR1 MNHEY and CDR2 SVGAGI. With 8 bases clipped from V and 2 bases from J, the junction kept 4 bases outside the gene matches. CDR3 size: 13 residues. CDR3: CASSRGQQETQYF. As DNA, the CDR3 is TGTGCCAGCTCCAGGGGGCAACAAGAGACCCAGTACTTC.

This clone was seen once. The chain is built from TRBV5-1 and TRBJ1-1; D ambiguous. Germline CDR1 SGHRS, CDR2 YFSETQ. CDR3 size: 15 residues. Trimming stripped 4 bases from V and 5 bases from J, with 18 bases between. The CDR3 sequence: CASSLNAEGITEAFF. For the CDR3, the DNA is TGCGCCAGCAGCCTCAACGCAGAGGGTATAACTGAAGCTTTCTTT.

The chain recombines TRBV4-3 with TRBJ1-4; D is unclear. This CDR3 comprises 18 residues. The germline V and J ends were trimmed by 0 bases and 5 bases, with 19 bases remaining between them. Germline V CDR1 and CDR2: LGHNA, YSLEER. This chain's CDR3 is CASSQEVPPAGRNEKLFF. Written as DNA, the CDR3 is TGCGCCAGCAGCCAAGAGGTCCCTCCGGCAGGTAGAAATGAAAAACTGTTTTTT.